This T cell receptor (beta chain) originates from a study of blood T cell repertoires in COVID-19 (dated by TCRdb to 2018 to 2020). For context, the study as a whole: Samples covering the acute and convalescent phases of COVID-19 were provided by collaborators in the United States, Italy and Spain. The prospective study material was composed of cDNA or gDNA derived from T cells, B-cell-depleted T cells, or PBMCs. Deeply sampled blood TCRbeta repertoires from subjects exposed to, actively infected with, or recovered from COVID-19 were included in the dataset. The repertoires were made available in a free public database intended to serve as a resource for research on the immune response to SARS-CoV-2. Samples came from the ongoing ImmuneRACE study (first 160 participants) plus 1,254 subjects from 6 global collaborators. A de-identified subject ID, COVID-19 status, age in years and sex were almost always included in the sample metadata. Where available, HLA class I and class II types were obtained from metadata supplied by the sample provider rather than from assay-based typing.

General study outcomes and caveats: The amount of clinical and demographic metadata varied by source and participant and was provided uncurated.

With regard to this clone: The antigen this receptor binds is unknown. Per-base qualities were not stored, and no clone one base away is much larger.

Whole blood was collected in K2EDTA tubes by collaborating institutions according to the institutions' own protocols. For TCRbeta analysis, collaborator samples were shipped as frozen whole blood, as isolated PBMCs, or as DNA extracted from either sample type. V is pared back by 2 bases and J by 1 base, with 11 bases lying between the germline termini. CDR1 and CDR2, per the germline V gene, are KGHSH and LQKENI. The CDR3, from cysteine to phenylalanine, totals 15 residues. Just CDR3 DNA is preserved here, 45 bases in frame from base 1. TCRbeta CDR3 regions were amplified from genomic DNA using the immunoSEQ Assay, a bias-controlled multiplex PCR. In the source study's methods: Nucleated cell counts per sample were estimated from amplification of reference gene primers within the assay. To quantify the absolute abundance of each unique TCRbeta CDR3 rearrangement, sequence reads were collapsed and filtered. For each sample, productive Simpson clonality was calculated as the square root of Simpson's diversity index over productive rearrangements. TCRdb provides this immuneACCESS table in a form limited to in-frame rearrangements. Some clones are lacking; in checked studies, under half of them reflect an unresolved V gene, and why the rest are absent is not known. V and J calls and clone size are given by that table; D and trimming were obtained from the DNA. For this sample there are 200,000 or so clones; around 80% appear just once. Over 9.5% of the sample goes to the ten largest clones.

The chain links TRBV18 with TRBJ2-5, with the D gene call left open. The clonotype originates from a woman older than 75 with acute or convalescent COVID-19. The sequencing sample was made of peripheral blood. The CDR3 reads as follows: CASSPKAWSQETQYF. The DNA is as follows: TGTGCCAGCTCACCAAAGGCCTGGAGCCAAGAGACCCAGTACTTC.